This T cell receptor beta chain was recovered during a study of T cells after yellow fever vaccination. Across the study: The fractions with low cell numbers were processed using SMART-Seq v4 Ultra Low Input.

V dropped 5 bases and J dropped 3; count of bases not matched to a gene: 15. The CDR3 spans 17 residues. TCRdb fed the 5' RACE reads into MiXCR, producing one record per CDR3 protein. The profile shows about 360,000 distinct CDR3 sequences, around 6.4% of them singletons. Study-level findings and limits: FACS-sorted repertoires could harbor abundant contaminating bulk-population clonotypes. The booster saw the reappearance of most primary-vaccination clones (around 96% CD4, around 88% CD8).

As concerns this clonotype: Antigen: not known.

The material sequenced was PBMCs, taken 5 days after the yellow fever booster vaccination. This chain connects TRBV12-3 or TRBV12-4 to TRBJ2-5, with 7 bases fitting TRBD2. The sequence derives from a young man who received the YFV17D yellow fever vaccine. The CDR3 DNA sequence: TGTGCCAGCAGTACTCTAGCGGAAATAGGTCGTAAAGAGACCCAGTACTTC. Translated: CASSTLAEIGRKETQYF.